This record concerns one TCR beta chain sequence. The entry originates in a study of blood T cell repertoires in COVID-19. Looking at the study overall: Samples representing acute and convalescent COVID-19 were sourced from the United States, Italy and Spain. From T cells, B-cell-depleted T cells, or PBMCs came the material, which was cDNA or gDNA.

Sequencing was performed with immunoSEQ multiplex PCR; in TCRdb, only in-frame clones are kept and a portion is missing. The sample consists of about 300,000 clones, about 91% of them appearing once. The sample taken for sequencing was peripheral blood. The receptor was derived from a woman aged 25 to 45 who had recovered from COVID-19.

Written as DNA, the CDR3 is TGTGCCAGCAGTTACGTCCCGGAGATGGACACTGAAGCTTTCTTT. It yields the protein CASSYVPEMDTEAFF. The J gene is TRBJ1-1, the V gene TRBV6-2 or TRBV6-3, with D unresolved. V shed 2 bases and J shed 3 bases, with 13 bases lying between them. This CDR3 is 15 amino acids long. Germline CDR1 reads MNHEY; CDR2 reads SVGEGT.